Listed below are T cell receptor beta chains from one sample, sequenced in a study of spatial heterogeneity in lung cancer. Each CDR3 protein gets one entry after TCRdb re-called the 5' RACE reads with MiXCR. The sample shows about 100,000 distinct CDR3 sequences, under 4.5% of them seen only once. The sample in question was lung tumor tissue, obtained at surgery. These receptors were taken from a male donor with early-stage non-small cell lung cancer. Both conserved end residues are part of each CDR3. The order of the fields is clone size, V gene, J gene, D gene, CDR3 protein, CDR3 DNA. A D gene is named only where the DNA matches it firmly. Not every row has a clone size; where given, it reads once, few, many or a size class.

clone_size: many; v_call: TRBV2; j_call: TRBJ2-1; d_call: .; cdr3_aa: CASLRGGEQFF; cdr3_nt: TGTGCCAGCCTCAGGGGCGGGGAGCAGTTCTTC
clone_size: .; v_call: TRBV7-9; j_call: TRBJ2-7; d_call: .; cdr3_aa: CASSPEWGYEQYF; cdr3_nt: TGTGCCAGCAGCCCAGAGTGGGGCTACGAGCAGTACTTC
clone_size: many; v_call: TRBV12-3/TRBV12-4; j_call: TRBJ1-5; d_call: .; cdr3_aa: CASSFRTLREPQHF; cdr3_nt: TGTGCCAGCAGCTTCCGGACTTTGCGGGAGCCCCAGCATTTT
clone_size: many; v_call: TRBV28; j_call: TRBJ2-1; d_call: TRBD2; cdr3_aa: CASRSPSRESTYNEQFF; cdr3_nt: TGTGCCAGCAGATCCCCTTCGCGGGAGAGTACCTACAATGAGCAGTTCTTC
clone_size: many; v_call: TRBV11-1; j_call: TRBJ1-1; d_call: TRBD1; cdr3_aa: CASSPGQGLNTEAFF; cdr3_nt: TGTGCCAGCAGCCCAGGACAGGGACTGAACACTGAAGCTTTCTTT
clone_size: few; v_call: TRBV20-1; j_call: TRBJ1-2; d_call: .; cdr3_aa: CSANPRTAMGYTF; cdr3_nt: TGCAGTGCTAACCCTAGGACGGCTATGGGCTACACCTTC
clone_size: .; v_call: TRBV4-1; j_call: TRBJ2-5; d_call: TRBD2; cdr3_aa: CASSQGVIREGLRETQYF; cdr3_nt: TGCGCCAGCAGCCAAGGCGTAATCCGGGAGGGGCTAAGAGAGACCCAGTACTTC
clone_size: many; v_call: TRBV5-1; j_call: TRBJ1-1; d_call: .; cdr3_aa: CASSLYPQEATEAFF; cdr3_nt: TGCGCCAGCAGCTTGTATCCCCAGGAGGCCACTGAAGCTTTCTTT
clone_size: .; v_call: TRBV5-1; j_call: TRBJ2-7; d_call: .; cdr3_aa: CASSQDGDGDVQYF; cdr3_nt: TGCGCCAGCAGCCAAGACGGGGACGGGGATGTGCAGTACTTC
clone_size: many; v_call: TRBV12-3/TRBV12-4; j_call: TRBJ2-5; d_call: TRBD2; cdr3_aa: CASSLTSGIEETQYF; cdr3_nt: TGTGCCAGCAGTTTAACTAGCGGGATTGAAGAGACCCAGTACTTC
clone_size: many; v_call: TRBV10-3; j_call: TRBJ2-4; d_call: TRBD2; cdr3_aa: CAISESSGRINIQYF; cdr3_nt: TGTGCCATCAGTGAGTCTAGCGGGAGAATAAACATTCAGTACTTC
clone_size: few; v_call: TRBV20-1; j_call: TRBJ1-5; d_call: TRBD1; cdr3_aa: CSASRDRGTAAGNQPQHF; cdr3_nt: TGCAGTGCTAGCCGGGACAGGGGGACAGCGGCCGGCAATCAGCCCCAGCATTTT
clone_size: many; v_call: TRBV12-3/TRBV12-4; j_call: TRBJ2-1; d_call: TRBD2; cdr3_aa: CASSRGRGGSFYNEQFF; cdr3_nt: TGTGCCAGCAGCCGGGGACGGGGCGGGAGCTTCTACAATGAGCAGTTCTTC
clone_size: many; v_call: TRBV7-9; j_call: TRBJ2-1; d_call: TRBD2; cdr3_aa: CASSPPGTSVYNEQFF; cdr3_nt: TGTGCCAGCAGCCCCCCCGGGACTAGCGTTTACAATGAGCAGTTCTTC
clone_size: many; v_call: TRBV28; j_call: TRBJ2-3; d_call: TRBD2; cdr3_aa: CASGRSGNTDTQYF; cdr3_nt: TGTGCCAGTGGACGTAGCGGGAACACAGATACGCAGTATTTT
clone_size: .; v_call: TRBV7-2; j_call: TRBJ2-3; d_call: .; cdr3_aa: CASSIRVGRVDTQYF; cdr3_nt: TGTGCCAGCAGCATTAGGGTGGGCCGCGTTGATACGCAGTATTTT
clone_size: many; v_call: TRBV6-6; j_call: TRBJ2-3; d_call: .; cdr3_aa: CASTIGADTQYF; cdr3_nt: TGTGCCAGCACCATAGGGGCAGATACGCAGTATTTT
clone_size: many; v_call: TRBV11-2; j_call: TRBJ1-2; d_call: .; cdr3_aa: CASSPGSQPYGYTF; cdr3_nt: TGTGCCAGCAGCCCAGGTTCACAGCCGTATGGCTACACCTTC
clone_size: .; v_call: TRBV20-1; j_call: TRBJ1-5; d_call: TRBD1; cdr3_aa: CSARDLRDRAEYSNQPQHF; cdr3_nt: TGCAGTGCTAGAGATCTCCGGGACAGGGCCGAGTATAGCAATCAGCCCCAGCATTTT
clone_size: many; v_call: TRBV9; j_call: TRBJ1-6; d_call: .; cdr3_aa: CASGGAESNSPLHF; cdr3_nt: TGTGCCAGCGGTGGCGCAGAAAGCAATTCACCCCTCCACTTT
clone_size: many; v_call: TRBV28; j_call: TRBJ1-2; d_call: .; cdr3_aa: CASSSVRGGSFNYGYTF; cdr3_nt: TGTGCCAGCAGTTCCGTCAGGGGAGGTTCATTTAACTATGGCTACACCTTC
clone_size: many; v_call: TRBV20-1; j_call: TRBJ2-3; d_call: .; cdr3_aa: CSVMHPQGSDTQYF; cdr3_nt: TGCAGTGTTATGCACCCTCAGGGGTCAGATACGCAGTATTTT
clone_size: many; v_call: TRBV20-1; j_call: TRBJ1-2; d_call: .; cdr3_aa: CSATVWGDLGYGYTF; cdr3_nt: TGCAGTGCCACGGTCTGGGGGGACTTGGGCTATGGCTACACCTTC
clone_size: many; v_call: TRBV10-3; j_call: TRBJ2-5; d_call: TRBD2; cdr3_aa: CAIGGGLETQYF; cdr3_nt: TGTGCCATCGGGGGGGGATTAGAGACCCAGTACTTC
clone_size: .; v_call: TRBV7-9; j_call: TRBJ2-1; d_call: .; cdr3_aa: CASSQKTGANEQFF; cdr3_nt: TGTGCCAGCAGCCAAAAGACGGGGGCCAATGAGCAGTTCTTC
clone_size: many; v_call: TRBV5-6; j_call: TRBJ2-1; d_call: TRBD2; cdr3_aa: CASSLLERERSYNEQFF; cdr3_nt: TGTGCCAGCAGCTTGTTAGAGCGGGAACGCTCCTACAATGAGCAGTTCTTC
clone_size: many; v_call: TRBV4-2; j_call: TRBJ2-7; d_call: TRBD2; cdr3_aa: CASSQDWGTSSIGEQYF; cdr3_nt: TGTGCCAGCAGCCAAGATTGGGGGACTAGCTCCATCGGGGAGCAGTACTTC
clone_size: many; v_call: TRBV28; j_call: TRBJ2-7; d_call: TRBD2; cdr3_aa: CASSFSGGPSYEQYF; cdr3_nt: TGTGCCAGCAGTTTTTCGGGGGGACCCTCCTACGAGCAGTACTTC
clone_size: .; v_call: TRBV6-5; j_call: TRBJ1-1; d_call: TRBD1; cdr3_aa: CASSLRTGRNTEAFF; cdr3_nt: TGTGCCAGCAGTCTCAGGACAGGAAGGAACACTGAAGCTTTCTTT
clone_size: many; v_call: TRBV3-1; j_call: TRBJ2-5; d_call: TRBD1; cdr3_aa: CASSLGQDQETQYF; cdr3_nt: TGTGCCAGCAGCCTCGGACAGGACCAAGAGACCCAGTACTTC
clone_size: .; v_call: TRBV21-1; j_call: TRBJ1-5; d_call: .; cdr3_aa: CASSKVGRMKLSQPQHF; cdr3_nt: TGTGCCAGCAGCAAAGTCGGACGGATGAAGCTCAGTCAGCCCCAGCATTTT
clone_size: many; v_call: TRBV7-2; j_call: TRBJ1-2; d_call: .; cdr3_aa: CASSLGGGGNYGYTF; cdr3_nt: TGTGCCAGCAGCTTGGGAGGAGGGGGGAACTATGGCTACACCTTC
clone_size: many; v_call: TRBV7-6; j_call: TRBJ2-3; d_call: .; cdr3_aa: CASSLKGGITQYF; cdr3_nt: TGTGCCAGCAGCCTAAAAGGGGGTATCACGCAGTATTTT
clone_size: .; v_call: TRBV7-2; j_call: TRBJ2-3; d_call: .; cdr3_aa: CASKRGRGPDTQYF; cdr3_nt: TGTGCCAGCAAAAGAGGGCGGGGGCCGGATACGCAGTATTTT
clone_size: .; v_call: TRBV6-1; j_call: TRBJ1-2; d_call: .; cdr3_aa: CASSEGGGGTGYTF; cdr3_nt: TGTGCCAGCAGTGAAGGTGGAGGGGGTACTGGCTACACCTTC
clone_size: many; v_call: TRBV6-2/TRBV6-3; j_call: TRBJ1-3; d_call: .; cdr3_aa: CASNDSPRQHSGNTIYF; cdr3_nt: TGTGCCAGCAACGATTCCCCAAGACAGCACTCTGGAAACACCATATATTTT
clone_size: many; v_call: TRBV28; j_call: TRBJ2-3; d_call: .; cdr3_aa: CASSSGTFRTDTQYF; cdr3_nt: TGTGCCAGCAGTTCCGGGACTTTCCGCACAGATACGCAGTATTTT
clone_size: many; v_call: TRBV5-1; j_call: TRBJ2-3; d_call: TRBD1; cdr3_aa: CASCPGTGGADTQYF; cdr3_nt: TGCGCCAGTTGTCCCGGGACAGGGGGCGCAGATACGCAGTATTTT
clone_size: many; v_call: TRBV5-1; j_call: TRBJ1-1; d_call: .; cdr3_aa: CASRFNTEAFF; cdr3_nt: TGCGCCAGCAGGTTCAACACTGAAGCTTTCTTT
clone_size: many; v_call: TRBV6-1; j_call: TRBJ1-5; d_call: .; cdr3_aa: CASSSPTVPSNQPQHF; cdr3_nt: TGTGCCAGCAGTTCCCCGACAGTACCCAGCAATCAGCCCCAGCATTTT
clone_size: .; v_call: TRBV6-5; j_call: TRBJ2-1; d_call: TRBD2; cdr3_aa: CASSPLGSGRDYNEQFF; cdr3_nt: TGTGCCAGCAGCCCGCTGGGTAGCGGGAGAGATTACAATGAGCAGTTCTTC
clone_size: .; v_call: TRBV11-2; j_call: TRBJ2-7; d_call: TRBD2; cdr3_aa: CASSRPTPGLATRTPQVEYF; cdr3_nt: TGTGCCAGCAGCCGCCCTACTCCGGGACTAGCGACCCGCACCCCCCAGGTGGAGTACTTC
clone_size: .; v_call: TRBV11-2; j_call: TRBJ2-3; d_call: TRBD2; cdr3_aa: CASSLGLAGLTDTQYF; cdr3_nt: TGTGCCAGCAGCTTAGGGTTAGCGGGACTCACAGATACGCAGTATTTT
clone_size: many; v_call: TRBV20-1; j_call: TRBJ2-5; d_call: TRBD2; cdr3_aa: CSAGSGSGRSQYF; cdr3_nt: TGCAGTGCCGGTAGCGGCTCCGGGAGGAGCCAGTACTTC
clone_size: many; v_call: TRBV4-2; j_call: TRBJ2-1; d_call: .; cdr3_aa: CASSQDSGWAGEQFF; cdr3_nt: TGTGCCAGCAGCCAAGATTCCGGGTGGGCCGGGGAGCAGTTCTTC